This TCR beta chain was retrieved from a study of T cells in Graves' hyperthyroidism and ophthalmopathy. Study-wide results and limits: In the blood, most expanded thyroid clonotypes above 0.001 appeared as well.

Uncontrolled infection, other autoimmune disease, pregnancy or lactation disqualified patients from enrolment. Amplification of TCR beta CDR3 regions was performed using RNA transcripts as template. Carried out on the TCR CDR3, a first-round RT-PCR used the HTBI primer set. TCRdb processed the multiplex PCR reads anew with MiXCR; each CDR3 protein has one entry. This sample has fewer than 800,000 distinct CDR3 sequences, with about a sixth found just once. Note on this clonotype: The antigen is unknown.

CDR1 is SGHTA, CDR2 FQGTGA, per germline. Trimming at V came to 5 bases and at J to 1 base, leaving 9 bases not matched to a gene. The CDR3 is 17 residues long. V usage is TRBV7-3 and J usage is TRBJ2-3; 10 positions agree with TRBD1. The specimen was blood. The source is a man younger than 35 with Graves' hyperthyroidism. The CDR3 DNA reads as TGTGCCAGCAGCCAGACAGGGGGCGCGGGGGGCACAGATACGCAGTATTTT. Amino acids: CASSQTGGAGGTDTQYF.